This TCR beta chain is from a study of Graves' ophthalmopathy and Graves' hyperthyroidism. Study background: Peripheral blood was obtained at first diagnosis, ahead of any treatment.

This clonotype was seen ten or more times. Its cognate antigen is unknown. Using RNA transcripts, the TCR beta CDR3 regions were amplified. RT-PCR with HTBI primers came first, then second-round multiplex PCR. TCRdb recomputed calls from the multiplex PCR reads with MiXCR, one row per CDR3 protein. Of about 380,000 distinct CDR3 sequences detected, 15% appear once; the ten largest clones hold about 7%. PBMCs came from more than 7.5 ml of fresh peripheral blood. Study conclusions and caveats: Blood was where most expanded thyroid clonotypes above 0.001 frequency also turned up.

The CDR3 totals 15 residues. V was pared by 7 bases and J by 2 bases, with 18 bases between. The germline CDR1 and CDR2 sequences are PRHDT and FYEKMQ (reference sequence). The chain recombines TRBV13 with TRBJ2-7; possibly TRBD2 for D (5 bases). This clonotype originated in a woman between 18 and 29 years old with stable Graves' hyperthyroidism. Source material: peripheral blood. DNA for the CDR3: TGTGCCAGCACCGGGGAGAACCTTAAGCCCTACGAGCAGTACTTC. The encoded protein is CASTGENLKPYEQYF.